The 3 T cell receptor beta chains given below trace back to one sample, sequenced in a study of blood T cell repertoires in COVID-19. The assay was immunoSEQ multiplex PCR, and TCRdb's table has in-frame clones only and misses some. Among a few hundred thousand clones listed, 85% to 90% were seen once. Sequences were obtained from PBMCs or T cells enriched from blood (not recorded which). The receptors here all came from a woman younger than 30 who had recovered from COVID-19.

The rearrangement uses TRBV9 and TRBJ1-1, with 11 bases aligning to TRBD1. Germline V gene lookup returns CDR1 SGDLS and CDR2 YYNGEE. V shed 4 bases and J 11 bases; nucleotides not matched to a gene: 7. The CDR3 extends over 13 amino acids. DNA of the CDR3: TGTGCCAGCAGCCTGGTGGACAGGGGGCCGGCTTTCTTT. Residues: CASSLVDRGPAFF.

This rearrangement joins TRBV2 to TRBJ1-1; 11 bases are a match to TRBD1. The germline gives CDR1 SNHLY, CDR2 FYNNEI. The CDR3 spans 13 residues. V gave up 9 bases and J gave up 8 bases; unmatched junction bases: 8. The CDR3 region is CASSGTGGFEAFF. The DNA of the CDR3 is TGTGCCAGTTCCGGGACAGGGGGTTTCGAAGCTTTCTTT.

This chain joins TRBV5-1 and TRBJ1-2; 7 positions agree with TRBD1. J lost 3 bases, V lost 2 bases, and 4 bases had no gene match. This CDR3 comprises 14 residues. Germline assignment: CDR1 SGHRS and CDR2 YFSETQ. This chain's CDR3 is CASSFLGTDYGYTF. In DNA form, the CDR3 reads TGCGCCAGCAGCTTTTTGGGGACAGACTATGGCTACACCTTC. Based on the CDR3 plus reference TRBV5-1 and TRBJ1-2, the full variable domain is KAGVTQTPRYLIKTRGQQVTLSCSPISGHRSVSWYQQTPGQGLQFLFEYFSETQRNKGNFPGRFSGRQFSNSRSEMNVSTLELGDSALYLCASSFLGTDYGYTFGSGTRLTVV.